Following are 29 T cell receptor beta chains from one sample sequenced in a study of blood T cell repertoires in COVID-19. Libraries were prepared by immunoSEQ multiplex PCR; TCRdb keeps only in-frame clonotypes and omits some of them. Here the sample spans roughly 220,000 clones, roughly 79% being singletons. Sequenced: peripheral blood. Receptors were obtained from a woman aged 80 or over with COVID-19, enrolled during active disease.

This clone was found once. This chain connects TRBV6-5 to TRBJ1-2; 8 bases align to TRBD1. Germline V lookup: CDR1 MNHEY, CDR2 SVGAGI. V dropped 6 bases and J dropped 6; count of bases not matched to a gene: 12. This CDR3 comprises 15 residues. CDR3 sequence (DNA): TGTGCCAGCAGCCGGACAGGGACCCCCTTCGATGGCTACACCTTC. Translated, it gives CASSRTGTPFDGYTF.

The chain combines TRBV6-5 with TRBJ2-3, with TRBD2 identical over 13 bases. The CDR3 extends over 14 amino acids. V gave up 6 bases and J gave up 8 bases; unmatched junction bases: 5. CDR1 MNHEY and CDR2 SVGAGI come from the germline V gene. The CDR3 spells CASRGTSGDRTQYF. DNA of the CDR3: TGTGCCAGCAGAGGGACTAGCGGGGACCGTACGCAGTATTTT.

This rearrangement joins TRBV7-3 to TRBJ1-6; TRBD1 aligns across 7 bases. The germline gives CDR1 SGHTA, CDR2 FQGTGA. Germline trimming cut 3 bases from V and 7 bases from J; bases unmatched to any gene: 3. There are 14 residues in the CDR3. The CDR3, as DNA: TGTGCCAGCAGCTTGACAGGGTCAAATTCACCCCTCCACTTT. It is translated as CASSLTGSNSPLHF. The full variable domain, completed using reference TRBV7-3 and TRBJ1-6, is GAGVSQTPSNKVTEKGKYVELRCDPISGHTALYWYRQSLGQGPEFLIYFQGTGAADDSGLPNDRFFAVRPEGSVSTLKIQRTERGDSAVYLCASSLTGSNSPLHFGNGTRLTVT.

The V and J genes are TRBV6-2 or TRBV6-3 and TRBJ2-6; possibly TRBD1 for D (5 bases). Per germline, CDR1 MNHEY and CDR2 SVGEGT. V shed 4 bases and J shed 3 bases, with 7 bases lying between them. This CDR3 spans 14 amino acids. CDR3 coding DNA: TGTGCCAGCAGTTCAGGGAATGGGGCCAACGTCCTGACTTTC. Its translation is CASSSGNGANVLTF.

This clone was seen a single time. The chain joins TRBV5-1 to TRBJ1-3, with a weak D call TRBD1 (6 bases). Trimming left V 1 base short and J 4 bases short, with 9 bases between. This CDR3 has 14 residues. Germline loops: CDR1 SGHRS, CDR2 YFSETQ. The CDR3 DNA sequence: TGCGCCAGCAGCTTGACACAGGGCGGAAACACCATATATTTT. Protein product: CASSLTQGGNTIYF.

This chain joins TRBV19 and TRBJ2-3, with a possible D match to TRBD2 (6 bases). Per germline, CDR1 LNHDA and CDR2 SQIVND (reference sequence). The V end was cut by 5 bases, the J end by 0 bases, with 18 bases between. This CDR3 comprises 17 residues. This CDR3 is CASSSPSSASSTDTQYF. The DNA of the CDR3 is TGTGCCAGTAGTTCACCTTCTAGCGCCTCTAGCACAGATACGCAGTATTTT. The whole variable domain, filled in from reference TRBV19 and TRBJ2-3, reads DGGITQSPKYLFRKEGQNVTLSCEQNLNHDAMYWYRQDPGQGLRLIYYSQIVNDFQKGDIAEGYSVSREKKESFPLTVTSAQKNPTAFYLCASSSPSSASSTDTQYFGPGTRLTVL.

The CDR3 is CASSYSIKAGGEKLFF. The CDR3 region has the DNA TGTGCCAGCAGTTACTCGATCAAGGCAGGAGGTGAAAAACTGTTTTTT. The gene calls are TRBV6-5 and TRBJ1-4; D is undetermined. V lost 0 bases and J lost 7, with 15 bases in between. This CDR3 comprises 16 residues. Germline V lookup: CDR1 MNHEY, CDR2 SVGAGI.

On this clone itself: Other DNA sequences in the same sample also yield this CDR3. CDR3 loop: CASSLTSGSGTGELFF. The CDR3 region has the DNA TGCGCCAGCAGCCTTACTAGCGGGAGTGGGACCGGGGAGCTGTTTTTT. The rearrangement joins TRBV5-1 to TRBJ2-2; 11 bases map to TRBD2. Losses at the gene ends were 4 bases for V and 5 bases for J; bases not matched to a gene: 7. This CDR3 spans 16 amino acids. Germline CDR1 is SGHRS and CDR2 is YFSETQ.

The CDR3 region is CASSYSPGFTNEKLFF. In DNA form, the CDR3 reads TGTGCCAGCAGTTACTCGCCGGGGTTCACTAATGAAAAACTGTTTTTT. This chain uses TRBV6-5 with TRBJ1-4; D ambiguous. V lost 0 bases, J lost 2 bases, and 10 bases lay in between. Germline CDR1 MNHEY, CDR2 SVGAGI. The CDR3 is made up of 16 amino acids.

The CDR3 nucleotides read TGTGCCAGCAGTTCCTACAGGGCTCCTGAAGCTTTCTTT. It specifies CASSSYRAPEAFF. The chain carries TRBV12-3 or TRBV12-4 and TRBJ1-1; tentatively, D is TRBD1 (6 bases). The CDR3 has 13 amino acids. V was shortened by 4 bases and J by 6 bases, with 12 bases between the two germline ends.

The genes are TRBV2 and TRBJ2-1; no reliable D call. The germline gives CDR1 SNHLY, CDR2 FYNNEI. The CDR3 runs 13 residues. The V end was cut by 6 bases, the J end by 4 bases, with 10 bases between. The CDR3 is CASRAEYYNEQFF. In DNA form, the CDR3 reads TGTGCCAGCAGGGCTGAATATTACAATGAGCAGTTCTTC.

The CDR3 coding sequence is TGCGCCAGCCAACGGTCCCCCGGGATCACCGGGGAGCTGTTTTTT. Protein: CASQRSPGITGELFF. This chain joins TRBV10-1 and TRBJ2-2; TRBD2 is a possible D gene (5 bases). Trimming took 8 bases from V and 4 from J, leaving 17 bases between them. CDR3 length equals 15 residues. Germline V gene lookup returns CDR1 WNHNN and CDR2 SYGVQD (reference sequence).

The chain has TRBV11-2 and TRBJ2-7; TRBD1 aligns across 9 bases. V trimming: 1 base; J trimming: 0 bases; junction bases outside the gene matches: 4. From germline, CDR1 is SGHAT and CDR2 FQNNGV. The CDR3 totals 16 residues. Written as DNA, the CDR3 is TGTGCCAGCAGCTTAGGACAGGGGGGATTCTCCTACGAGCAGTACTTC. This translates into CASSLGQGGFSYEQYF.

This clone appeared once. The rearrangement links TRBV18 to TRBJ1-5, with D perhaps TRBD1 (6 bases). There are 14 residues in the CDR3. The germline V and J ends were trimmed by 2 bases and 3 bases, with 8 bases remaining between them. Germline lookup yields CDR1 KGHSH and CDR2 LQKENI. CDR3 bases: TGTGCCAGCTCACCAGCAGGGGACAATCAGCCCCAGCATTTT. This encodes CASSPAGDNQPQHF. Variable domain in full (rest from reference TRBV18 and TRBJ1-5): NAGVMQNPRHLVRRRGQEARLRCSPMKGHSHVYWYRQLPEEGLKFMVYLQKENIIDESGMPKERFSAEFPKEGPSILRIQQVVRGDSAAYFCASSPAGDNQPQHFGDGTRLSIL.

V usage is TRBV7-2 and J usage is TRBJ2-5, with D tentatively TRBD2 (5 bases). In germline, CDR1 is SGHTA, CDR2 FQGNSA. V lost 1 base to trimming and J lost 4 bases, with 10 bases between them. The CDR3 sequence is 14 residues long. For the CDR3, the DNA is TGTGCCAGCAGCTTAGGGTCGCTAGCAGAGACCCAGTACTTC. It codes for CASSLGSLAETQYF.

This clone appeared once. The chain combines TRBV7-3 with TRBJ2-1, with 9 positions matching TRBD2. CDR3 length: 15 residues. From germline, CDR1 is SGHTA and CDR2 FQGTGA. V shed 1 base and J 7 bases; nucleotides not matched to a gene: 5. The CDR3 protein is CASSLRLAGLNEQFF. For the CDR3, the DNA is TGTGCCAGCAGCTTAAGGCTAGCGGGGTTGAATGAGCAGTTCTTC.

The CDR3 sequence: CASSPRQGAYEQYF. CDR3 bases: TGTGCCAGCTCACCCCGACAGGGAGCCTACGAGCAGTACTTC. V is TRBV18 and J is TRBJ2-7, with 7 bases that match TRBD1. Germline V gives CDR1 KGHSH, CDR2 LQKENI. There are 14 residues in the CDR3. V shed 3 bases and J 2 bases; nucleotides not matched to a gene: 4.

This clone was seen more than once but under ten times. CDR3: CASSLVSGNYGYTF. CDR3 DNA: TGTGCCAGCAGCTTAGTATCAGGGAACTATGGCTACACCTTC. This rearrangement joins TRBV7-2 to TRBJ1-2; D possibly corresponds to TRBD1 (5 bases). There are 14 residues in the CDR3. Trimming cost V 1 base and J 2 bases, with 8 bases left between them. Per the germline V gene, CDR1 is SGHTA and CDR2 is FQGNSA.

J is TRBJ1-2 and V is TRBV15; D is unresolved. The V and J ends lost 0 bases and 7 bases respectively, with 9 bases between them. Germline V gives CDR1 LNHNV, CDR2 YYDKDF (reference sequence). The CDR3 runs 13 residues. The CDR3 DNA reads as TGTGCCACCAGCAGAGAGCTAGGCAGTGGCTACACCTTC. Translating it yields CATSRELGSGYTF.

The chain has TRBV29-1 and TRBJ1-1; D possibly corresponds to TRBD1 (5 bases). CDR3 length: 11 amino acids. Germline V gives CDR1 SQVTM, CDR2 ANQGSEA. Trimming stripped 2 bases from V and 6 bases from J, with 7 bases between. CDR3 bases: TGCAGCGTTGAACCGGGGGCTGAAGCTTTCTTT. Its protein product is CSVEPGAEAFF.

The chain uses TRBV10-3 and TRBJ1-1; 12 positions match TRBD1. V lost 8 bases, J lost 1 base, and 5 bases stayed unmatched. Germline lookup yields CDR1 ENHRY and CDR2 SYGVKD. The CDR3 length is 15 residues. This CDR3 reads CAIAPGQGANTEAFF. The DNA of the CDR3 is TGTGCCATCGCACCGGGACAGGGGGCGAACACTGAAGCTTTCTTT.

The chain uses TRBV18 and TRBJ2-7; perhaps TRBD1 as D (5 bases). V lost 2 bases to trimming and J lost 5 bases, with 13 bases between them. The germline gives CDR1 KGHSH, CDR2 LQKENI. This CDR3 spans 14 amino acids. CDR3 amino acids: CASSPTGTGDEQYF. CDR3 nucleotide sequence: TGTGCCAGCTCACCAACAGGTACCGGCGACGAGCAGTACTTC.

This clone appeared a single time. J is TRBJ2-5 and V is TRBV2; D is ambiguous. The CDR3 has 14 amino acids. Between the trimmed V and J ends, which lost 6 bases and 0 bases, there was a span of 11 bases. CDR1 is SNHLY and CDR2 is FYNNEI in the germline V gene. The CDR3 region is CASRETEYQETQYF. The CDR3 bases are TGTGCCAGCAGGGAAACCGAGTACCAAGAGACCCAGTACTTC.

The CDR3 region is CASSHRGDYGYTF. CDR3 sequence (DNA): TGTGCCAGCAGCCACAGGGGTGACTATGGCTACACCTTC. The chain combines TRBV2 with TRBJ1-2; the match to TRBD1 covers 7 bases. The CDR3 consists of 13 residues. The V gene's germline CDR1 is SNHLY and CDR2 FYNNEI. V dropped 6 bases and J dropped 3; count of bases not matched to a gene: 4.

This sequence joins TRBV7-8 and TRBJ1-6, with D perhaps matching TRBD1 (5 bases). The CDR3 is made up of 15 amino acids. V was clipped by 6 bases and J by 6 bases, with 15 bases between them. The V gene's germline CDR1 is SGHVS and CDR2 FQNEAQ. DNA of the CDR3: TGTGCCAGCAGTAGGGGTGGGATATCTAATTCACCCCTCCACTTT. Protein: CASSRGGISNSPLHF.

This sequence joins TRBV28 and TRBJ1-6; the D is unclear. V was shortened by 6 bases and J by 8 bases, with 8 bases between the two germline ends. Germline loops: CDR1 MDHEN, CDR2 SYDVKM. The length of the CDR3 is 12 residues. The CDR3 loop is CASRILDSPLHF. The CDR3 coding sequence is TGTGCCAGCAGGATACTTGATTCACCCCTCCACTTT.

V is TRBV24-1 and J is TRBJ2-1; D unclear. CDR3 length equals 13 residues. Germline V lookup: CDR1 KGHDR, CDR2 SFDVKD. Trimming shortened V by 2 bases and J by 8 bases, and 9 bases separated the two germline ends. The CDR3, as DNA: TGTGCCACCAGTGATTCCCAACTCCATGAGCAGTTCTTC. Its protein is CATSDSQLHEQFF.

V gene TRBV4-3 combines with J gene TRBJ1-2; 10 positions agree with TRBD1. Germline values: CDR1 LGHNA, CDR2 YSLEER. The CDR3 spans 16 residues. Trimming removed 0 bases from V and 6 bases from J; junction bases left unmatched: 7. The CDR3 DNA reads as TGCGCCAGCAGCCAAGATCTGGGACAGGGGATGGATGGCTACACCTTC. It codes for CASSQDLGQGMDGYTF.

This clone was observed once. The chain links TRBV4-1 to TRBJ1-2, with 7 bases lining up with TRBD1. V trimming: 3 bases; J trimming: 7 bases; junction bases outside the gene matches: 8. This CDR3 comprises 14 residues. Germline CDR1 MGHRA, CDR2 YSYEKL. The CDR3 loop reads CASSHPDREGGYTF. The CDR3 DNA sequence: TGCGCCAGCAGCCACCCAGACAGGGAAGGTGGCTACACCTTC.